One and the same sample provided the 2 T cell receptor beta chains below, sequenced in a study of blood T cell repertoires in COVID-19. TCRdb's table, derived via immunoSEQ multiplex PCR, lists solely in-frame clones and lacks some. The sample contains approximately 36,000 clones, approximately 81% of which appear only once. The sample taken for sequencing was peripheral blood. These receptors originate from a man aged 60-69 years with COVID-19, enrolled during active disease.

The chain recombines TRBV11-2 with TRBJ1-2, with D hard to call. CDR1 and CDR2 from the germline V gene are SGHAT and FQNNGV. V was trimmed by 0 bases and J by 4 bases, leaving 18 bases between them. There are 17 residues in the CDR3. DNA for the CDR3: TGTGCCAGCAGCTTAGAACCTAGCACGGGCTGGGTCTATGGCTACACCTTC. Amino acid sequence: CASSLEPSTGWVYGYTF.

This rearrangement joins TRBV5-6 to TRBJ2-7; TRBD2 aligns across 9 bases. Germline-derived CDR1 and CDR2 are SGHDT and YYEEEE. J was trimmed by 6 bases and V by 0 bases; bases with no gene match: 10. The length of the CDR3 is 16 residues. In DNA form, the CDR3 reads TGTGCCAGCAGCTTGGCCGGGAAGCGGGAGGTCTCCGAGCAGTACTTC. It codes for CASSLAGKREVSEQYF.